These 5 T cell receptor beta chains were all obtained from the same sample, sequenced in a study of blood T cell repertoires in COVID-19. Using immunoSEQ multiplex PCR, the repertoire was profiled, and TCRdb retains in-frame clones only, with some absent. The sample lists about 42,000 clones; around 82% were seen once. Sample: peripheral blood. The receptors here all came from a man at least 80 years old with acute or convalescent COVID-19.

This clone was observed a single time. The chain links TRBV28 to TRBJ2-1; TRBD2 matches at 9 bases. The CDR3 is made up of 15 amino acids. CDR1 and CDR2 (germline): MDHEN, SYDVKM. V lost 6 bases to trimming and J lost 4 bases; unmatched junction nucleotides: 7. CDR3 loop: CASSNSGGAYNEQFF. DNA for the CDR3: TGTGCCAGCAGCAATAGCGGGGGTGCATACAATGAGCAGTTCTTC.

This sequence joins TRBV12-3 or TRBV12-4 and TRBJ1-2; D unclear. This CDR3 contains 12 residues. Deletions cut 4 bases from V and 5 bases from J, with 8 bases between. The chain's CDR3 is CASSYFEYGYTF. The CDR3 DNA is TGTGCCAGCAGTTATTTCGAGTATGGCTACACCTTC.

The chain carries TRBV28 and TRBJ2-2; TRBD1 matches 7 bases. Trimming removed 5 bases from V and 2 bases from J; junction bases left unmatched: 11. Germline lookup yields CDR1 MDHEN and CDR2 SYDVKM. The CDR3 covers 17 residues. CDR3 DNA: TGTGCCAGCAGTGACCCCAGGGGGAGATCCAACACCGGGGAGCTGTTTTTT. Protein sequence: CASSDPRGRSNTGELFF.

This chain connects TRBV2 to TRBJ2-2; 12 nucleotides line up with TRBD2. Germline V CDR1 and CDR2: SNHLY, FYNNEI. The CDR3 length is 18 residues. Losses at the gene ends were 5 bases for V and 5 bases for J; bases not matched to a gene: 12. CDR3 sequence: CASSRVLAGGHGTGELFF. CDR3 bases: TGTGCCAGCAGTCGGGTGCTAGCGGGAGGGCATGGGACCGGGGAGCTGTTTTTT.

This clone was found a few times. The chain has TRBV19 and TRBJ1-1; D possibly corresponds to TRBD1 (5 bases). This CDR3 is built from 15 residues. Germline V gene lookup returns CDR1 LNHDA and CDR2 SQIVND (reference sequence). V lost 2 bases, J lost 1 base, and 11 bases lay in between. Here the CDR3 DNA reads TGTGCCAGTAGTATAACACCCACAGGGAACACTGAAGCTTTCTTT. Translating it yields CASSITPTGNTEAFF.